This paragraph reports one TCR beta chain. It has no known antigen specificity. Base quality data are lacking; no much larger clone is found one base away. Trimming costs V 1 base and J 7 bases, and their ends lie 8 bases apart. Via the germline V gene, CDR1 is SGHTA and CDR2 FQGNSA. From its cysteine to its phenylalanine, the CDR3 spans 12 amino acids. Only the CDR3 DNA stays, 36 bases, in frame from base 1. The sample's time point label, decoded: week 5, during vaccination. A 20-mer mutant IDH1 peptide at 300 micrograms in Montanide made up each vaccine dose, which was injected subcutaneously together with topical imiquimod. Newly diagnosed WHO grade 3 or 4 IDH1-mutant astrocytomas showing loss of nuclear ATRX were present in the donors. The samples were drawn from NOA16, a multicentre, single-arm, open-label phase I trial in Germany that tested a mutant IDH1 peptide vaccine in humans for the first time. Genomic DNA for TCRB sequencing was isolated from EDTA blood with the DNeasy Blood and Tissue Kit.

The library relied on the immunoSEQ multiplex PCR assay. Following the manufacturer's protocol, the hsTCRB Kit was used to amplify rearranged TCR beta chain sequences. Sequencing of TCRB libraries was carried out on an Illumina MiSeq. Per the original workflow: Demultiplexing, trimming and gene mapping were performed with the kit vendor's proprietary platform. This immuneACCESS table, as held by TCRdb, lists in-frame sequences with V and J called but not all clones. Of the missing ones, under half trace to an unresolved V gene in checked studies; the others have no known cause. Clone size and V and J calls were adopted from that table, with D and trimming inferred from the DNA. The sample includes 50,000 or so clones, with around four fifths observed a single time. Of the sample, around 2% is held by the ten largest clones. This sample is drawn from a study of a mutant IDH1 vaccine in newly diagnosed glioma (dated by TCRdb to about 2021). Regarding the study in general: Patients were given eight vaccinations, in weeks 1, 3, 5, 7, 11, 15, 19 and 23, which matched visits V03 through V10. Vaccination began 4-6 weeks after radiotherapy alone, or alongside temozolomide cycles in the chemotherapy-containing groups. Of the approximately 33 treated patients, 62.5% were male and about 40% were female, and a mean age of roughly 40 years was recorded. Prior to enrollment, standard therapy consisting of radiotherapy alone, temozolomide alone, or radiochemotherapy with temozolomide had been administered to patients, with the combination being received by most patients. Peripheral blood was drawn at six visits: V03 (baseline), V05, V07, V10, V12 and V13. Longitudinal TCRB deep sequencing was done for 20 to 25 treated patients, wherever samples were available for exploratory analyses.

Study-wide conclusions, independent of this receptor: PBMC samples for TCRB deep sequencing were selected based on availability. Immune responses induced by the vaccine were seen in approximately 93% of patients across multiple MHC alleles. No apparent relationship was observed between pseudoprogression and alterations in the top peripheral T cell clonotypes detected by TCRB sequencing. It was noted by the authors that analyses of patient blood samples could not be reproduced owing to sample limitations.

The input for sequencing was PBMCs, taken from a glioma patient whose treatment included an IDH1 peptide vaccine. The chain couples TRBV7-2 to TRBJ2-7; D gene: possibly TRBD2, on 5 matching bases. This sequence originates from a woman in her thirties or forties with glioma. The nucleotides read TGTGCCAGCAGCTTAGGAGGGTGGGAGCAGTACTTC. It codes for CASSLGGWEQYF. With the portions outside the CDR3 filled from the reference TRBV7-2 and TRBJ2-7 genes, the complete variable region becomes GAGVSQSPSNKVTEKGKDVELRCDPISGHTALYWYRQSLGQGLEFLIYFQGNSAPDKSGLPSDRFSAERTGGSVSTLTIQRTQQEDSAVYLCASSLGGWEQYFGPGTRLTVT.